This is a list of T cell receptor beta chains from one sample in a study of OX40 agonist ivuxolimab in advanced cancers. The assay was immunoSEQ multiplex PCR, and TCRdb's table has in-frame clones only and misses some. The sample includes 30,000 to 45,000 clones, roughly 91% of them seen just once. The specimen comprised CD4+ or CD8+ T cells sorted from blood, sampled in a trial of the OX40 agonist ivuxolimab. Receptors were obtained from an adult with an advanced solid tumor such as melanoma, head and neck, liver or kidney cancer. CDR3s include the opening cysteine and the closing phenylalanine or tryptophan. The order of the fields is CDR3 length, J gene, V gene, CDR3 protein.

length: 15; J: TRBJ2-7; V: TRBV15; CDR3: CATSPDRELSYEQYF
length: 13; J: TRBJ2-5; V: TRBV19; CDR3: CASSSDRGETQYF
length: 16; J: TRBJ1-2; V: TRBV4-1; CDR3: CASSQDGSPRFYGYTF
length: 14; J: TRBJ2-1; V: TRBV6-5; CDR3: CASSSQPASNEQFF
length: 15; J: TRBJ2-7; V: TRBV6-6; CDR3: CASSYLTGGPYEQYF
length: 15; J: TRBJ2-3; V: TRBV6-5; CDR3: CASSYGVGHTDTQYF
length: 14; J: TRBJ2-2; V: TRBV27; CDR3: CATAGTTNTGELFF
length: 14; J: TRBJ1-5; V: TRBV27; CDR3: CASSFQGSNQPQHF
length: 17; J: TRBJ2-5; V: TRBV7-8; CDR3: CASSLAWSGGIKETQYF
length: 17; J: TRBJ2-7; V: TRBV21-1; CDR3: CASSKAPRGDWGYEQYF
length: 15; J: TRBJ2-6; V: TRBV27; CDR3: CASSLSIAGANVLTF
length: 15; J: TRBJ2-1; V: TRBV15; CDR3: CATSRGSASYNEQFF
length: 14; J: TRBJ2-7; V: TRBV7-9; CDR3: CASSSTGSTHEQYF
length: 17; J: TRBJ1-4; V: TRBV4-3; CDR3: CASSQDIGQGSEEKLFF
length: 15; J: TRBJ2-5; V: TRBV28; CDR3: CASSANRDLQETQYF
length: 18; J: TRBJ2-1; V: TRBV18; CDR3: CASSLSGANLSPHNEQFF
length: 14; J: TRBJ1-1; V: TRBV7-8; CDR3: CASSFKTGNTEAFF
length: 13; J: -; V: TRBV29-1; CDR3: CSVGSGHPYEQYF
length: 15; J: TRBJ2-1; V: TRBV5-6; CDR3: CASSLGDSSYNEQFF
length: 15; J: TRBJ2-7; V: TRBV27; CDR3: CASSFGQATTYEQYF
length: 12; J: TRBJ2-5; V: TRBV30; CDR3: CAWSEELQTQYF
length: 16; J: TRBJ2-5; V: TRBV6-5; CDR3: CASSYSNGQLQETQYF
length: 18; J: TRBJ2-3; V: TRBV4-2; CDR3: CASSLVPGLAEITDTQYF
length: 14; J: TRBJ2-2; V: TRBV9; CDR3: CASSGQGVAGELFF
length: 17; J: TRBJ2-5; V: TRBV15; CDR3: CATSTPVRANTGETQYF
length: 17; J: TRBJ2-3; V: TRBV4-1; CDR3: CASSHPLGSGSADTQYF
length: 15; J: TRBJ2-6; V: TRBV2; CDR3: CASRGGTFGANVLTF
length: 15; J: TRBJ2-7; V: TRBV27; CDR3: CASSPGTWLFDEQYF
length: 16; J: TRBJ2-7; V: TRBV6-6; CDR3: CASSYSLSREYYEQYF
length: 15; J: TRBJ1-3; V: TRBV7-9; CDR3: CASSPDPSSGNTIYF
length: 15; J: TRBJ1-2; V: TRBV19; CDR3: CASVYSGGSDYGYTF
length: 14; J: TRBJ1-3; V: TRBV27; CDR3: CASSFRGAGNTIYF
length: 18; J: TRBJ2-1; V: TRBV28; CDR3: CASSSSSGRDLSYNEQFF
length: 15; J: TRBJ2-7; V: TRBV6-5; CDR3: CASSPNAGGAYEQYF
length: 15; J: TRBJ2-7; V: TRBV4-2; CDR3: CASSQEGHKTYEQYF
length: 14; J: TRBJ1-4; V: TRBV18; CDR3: CASSPNSAGEKLFF
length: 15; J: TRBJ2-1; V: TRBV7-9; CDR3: CASGLASGMFNEQFF
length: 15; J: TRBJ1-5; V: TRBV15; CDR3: CATSRSKGAGQPQHF
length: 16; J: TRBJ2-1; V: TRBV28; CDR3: CASRVASGSSYNEQFF
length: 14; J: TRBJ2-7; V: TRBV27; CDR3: CASSLTLSTYEQYF
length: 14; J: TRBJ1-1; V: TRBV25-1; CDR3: CASSEFGGYTEAFF
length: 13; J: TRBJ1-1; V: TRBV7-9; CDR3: CASSPTGNTEAFF
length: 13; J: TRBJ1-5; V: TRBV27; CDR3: CASSLGQGQPQHF